Below, 21 T cell receptor beta chains from the same sample are listed, as sequenced in a study of shared clonotypes between healthy human individuals. Clones were read by immunoSEQ multiplex PCR, and TCRdb kept only the in-frame ones, dropping some. The data hold hundreds of thousands of clones, with around 67% observed a single time. Sequencing used memory CD4+ T cells sorted from blood. Regarding subset: CD45RA-negative fraction. The source of these receptors is a man aged 25 to 40 in good health.

This clone was observed many times. The chain couples TRBV11-2 to TRBJ2-7; the match to TRBD2 covers 12 bases. Germline V gene lookup returns CDR1 SGHAT and CDR2 FQNNGV. The CDR3 extends over 15 amino acids. Losses at the gene ends were 1 base for V and 2 bases for J; bases not matched to a gene: 0. The CDR3 here is CASSLASGRAYEQYF. The CDR3 bases are TGTGCCAGCAGCTTAGCTAGCGGGAGGGCCTACGAGCAGTACTTC.

The chain links TRBV30 to TRBJ2-1, with D possibly TRBD2 on 6 matching bases. V was pared by 5 bases and J by 0 bases, with 11 bases between. CDR1 and CDR2 from the germline V gene are GTSNPN and SVGIG (reference sequence). This CDR3 region has 14 residues. The CDR3 coding sequence is TGTGCCTGGTTAGTAGCGGCCTCCTACAATGAGCAGTTCTTC. Translation gives CAWLVAASYNEQFF.

The J gene is TRBJ2-7, the V gene TRBV9, with 7 nucleotides matching TRBD1. The germline gives CDR1 SGDLS, CDR2 YYNGEE. This CDR3 is 13 amino acids long. The ends lost 2 bases at V and 2 bases at J; junction bases unmatched: 1. The DNA for the CDR3 is TGTGCCAGCAGCGTGGGGACAGCCTACGAGCAGTACTTC. Its protein is CASSVGTAYEQYF.

The chain recombines TRBV4-2 with TRBJ2-3, with D possibly TRBD2 on 5 matching bases. V dropped 5 bases and J dropped 5 bases, with 17 bases sitting between them. The CDR3 has 15 amino acids. Per germline, CDR1 LGHNA and CDR2 YNFKEQ. CDR3 in amino acids: CASSNPGVAGDTQYF. DNA of the CDR3: TGTGCCAGCAGCAACCCCGGGGTCGCGGGAGATACGCAGTATTTT.

The V gene is TRBV18, the J gene TRBJ2-4; D is possibly TRBD1 (5 bases). Germline CDR1 KGHSH, CDR2 LQKENI. V lost 2 bases, J lost 16 bases, and 12 bases lay in between. The CDR3 contains 11 residues. This CDR3 reads CASSPGQGKYF. The CDR3 DNA is TGTGCCAGCTCACCAGGGCAGGGCAAATACTTC.

This sequence joins TRBV28 and TRBJ2-7; 9 bases map to TRBD2. V lost 7 bases and J lost 6; bases outside the gene matches: 16. The CDR3 extends over 16 amino acids. Germline CDR1 and CDR2: MDHEN and SYDVKM. The CDR3 DNA reads as TGTGCCAGCACCCACCCCCGTAGCGGGAGAGCGCGCGAGCAGTACTTC. This codes for CASTHPRSGRAREQYF.

This clone has only a few counts. The chain uses TRBV14 and TRBJ1-4; a possible D gene is TRBD1 (5 bases). This CDR3 is built from 16 residues. Germline assignment: CDR1 SGHDN and CDR2 FVKESK. V lost 2 bases and J lost 1, with 11 bases in between. As DNA, the CDR3 is TGTGCCAGCAGCCAACAAACAGGTGGAACTAATGAAAAACTGTTTTTT. Translating gives CASSQQTGGTNEKLFF.

J is TRBJ2-1 and V is TRBV29-1, with 8 bases fitting TRBD2. Germline-derived CDR1 and CDR2 are SQVTM and ANQGSEA. Trimming at V came to 7 bases and at J to 9 bases, leaving 11 bases not matched to a gene. This CDR3 comprises 13 residues. The CDR3, as DNA: TGCAGCGGCAAACCGACTAGCGCTGGTGAGCAGTTCTTC. This sequence encodes CSGKPTSAGEQFF.

The CDR3, as DNA: TGCGCCAGCAGCTCGGATCCGTCAGGGACCCAGTACTTC. This codes for CASSSDPSGTQYF. This chain links TRBV5-1 with TRBJ2-5; D gene unclear. CDR3 size: 13 residues. Germline V CDR1 and CDR2: SGHRS, YFSETQ. V was shortened by 3 bases and J by 7 bases, with 13 bases between the two germline ends.

V and J are TRBV11-2 and TRBJ2-7; possibly TRBD2 for D (6 bases). This CDR3 is 13 amino acids long. Germline-derived CDR1 and CDR2 are SGHAT and FQNNGV. V was cut by 5 bases and J by 7 bases, with 15 bases left in between. CDR3 residues: CASSAGLLQEQYF. CDR3 coding DNA: TGTGCCAGCAGCGCGGGACTCCTCCAGGAGCAGTACTTC.

The V and J genes are TRBV9 and TRBJ2-3; 10 nucleotides agree with TRBD2. CDR3 length equals 18 residues. Germline-derived CDR1 and CDR2 are SGDLS and YYNGEE. With 0 bases clipped from V and 2 bases from J, the junction kept 9 bases outside the gene matches. CDR3 DNA: TGTGCCAGCAGCGTAGGCGGTCGGACTAGCGGCACCACAGATACGCAGTATTTT. It yields the protein CASSVGGRTSGTTDTQYF.

Regarding this clone: The junction departs from the called germline gene at one end, perhaps through a read error. This chain connects TRBV7-3 to TRBJ2-3; D is possibly TRBD1 (5 bases). The V gene's germline CDR1 is SGHTA and CDR2 FQGTGA. The CDR3 has 15 amino acids. CDR3 DNA sequence: TGTGCCAGCAGTTTAAAGGGGTCTAGCACAGATACGCAGTATTTT. This translates into CASSLKGSSTDTQYF.

This chain links TRBV7-8 with TRBJ2-1; 9 bases are a match to TRBD2. There are 17 residues in the CDR3. Germline V gene data show CDR1 as SGHVS and CDR2 as FQNEAQ. V shed 2 bases and J 5 bases; nucleotides not matched to a gene: 10. The CDR3 coding sequence is TGTGCCAGCAGCTTAAGGGGGCGGGAGGGCCTCCACAATGAGCAGTTCTTC. Translation gives CASSLRGREGLHNEQFF. The variable domain in full, completed from reference TRBV7-8 and TRBJ2-1, reads GAGVSQSPRYKVAKRGQDVALRCDPISGHVSLFWYQQALGQGPEFLTYFQNEAQLDKSGLPSDRFFAERPEGSVSTLKIQRTQQEDSAVYLCASSLRGREGLHNEQFFGPGTRLTVL.

This chain uses TRBV19 with TRBJ1-1; no firm D call. CDR1 LNHDA and CDR2 SQIVND come from the germline V gene (reference sequence). The V end was cut by 4 bases, the J end by 0 bases, with 12 bases between. The CDR3 covers 15 residues. CDR3 in amino acids: CASSTPRSMNTEAFF. CDR3 nucleotides: TGTGCCAGTAGTACCCCCCGATCCATGAACACTGAAGCTTTCTTT.

This clone was seen only a few times. Other DNA sequences in the same sample also yield this CDR3. The chain couples TRBV19 to TRBJ2-6; D not resolved. The CDR3 length is 14 residues. In germline, CDR1 is LNHDA, CDR2 SQIVND (reference sequence). With 0 bases removed from V and 0 bases from J, the gap between germline ends came to 0 bases. As DNA, the CDR3 is TGTGCCAGTAGTATAGACTCTGGGGCCAACGTCCTGACTTTC. Amino acid sequence: CASSIDSGANVLTF.

The chain links TRBV5-1 to TRBJ2-5, with a weak D call TRBD1 (5 bases). Trimming took off 5 bases at V and 0 bases at J, with 14 bases between the two ends. Looked up from germline, CDR1 is SGHRS and CDR2 is YFSETQ. This CDR3 contains 15 residues. CDR3 region: CASRVQDGNQETQYF. CDR3 in DNA: TGCGCCAGCAGGGTACAGGACGGAAACCAAGAGACCCAGTACTTC.

The V gene is TRBV9, the J gene TRBJ2-2, with 13 bases fitting TRBD2. The CDR3 runs 18 residues. Germline values: CDR1 SGDLS, CDR2 YYNGEE. After removal of 4 bases from V and 2 bases from J, the junction contained 8 bases not matched to a gene. The CDR3 here is CASSLRTSGRKNTGELFF. DNA for the CDR3: TGTGCCAGCAGCCTTAGGACTAGCGGGAGAAAAAACACCGGGGAGCTGTTTTTT. Using reference TRBV9 and TRBJ2-2 for the parts outside the CDR3, the full variable domain is DSGVTQTPKHLITATGQRVTLRCSPRSGDLSVYWYQQSLDQGLQFLIQYYNGEERAKGNILERFSAQQFPDLHSELNLSSLELGDSALYFCASSLRTSGRKNTGELFFGEGSRLTVL.

The chain is built from TRBV5-1 and TRBJ2-7; no definite D call. V was pared by 0 bases and J by 4 bases, with 8 bases between. The CDR3 sequence is 13 residues long. The germline V gene encodes CDR1 SGHRS and CDR2 YFSETQ. The CDR3 DNA sequence: TGCGCCAGCAGCTTGGGAGGCAGGTACGAGCAGTACTTC. Residues: CASSLGGRYEQYF.

With regard to this clone: The same CDR3 arises from other DNA sequences in this sample as well. DNA for the CDR3: TGTGCCAGCAGCTTAGGCCCTTCCTACAATGAGCAGTTCTTC. It specifies CASSLGPSYNEQFF. This sequence joins TRBV11-2 and TRBJ2-1; D not certain. The V end was cut by 1 base, the J end by 1 base, with 5 bases between. This CDR3 region has 14 residues. Germline CDR1 is SGHAT and CDR2 is FQNNGV. Filled out from reference TRBV11-2 and TRBJ2-1, the complete variable domain reads EAGVAQSPRYKIIEKRQSVAFWCNPISGHATLYWYQQILGQGPKLLIQFQNNGVVDDSQLPKDRFSAERLKGVDSTLKIQPAKLEDSAVYLCASSLGPSYNEQFFGPGTRLTVL.

For this clone: The sample has other DNA sequences that encode this CDR3 too. The chain combines TRBV18 with TRBJ2-1; no clear D gene. The V and J ends lost 2 bases and 6 bases respectively, with 5 bases between them. Germline V gives CDR1 KGHSH, CDR2 LQKENI. The CDR3 totals 12 residues. CDR3 loop: CASSPLSNEQFF. DNA for the CDR3: TGTGCCAGCTCACCATTGAGCAATGAGCAGTTCTTC.

This clone was seen more than once but under ten times. This chain uses TRBV27 with TRBJ2-7, with a possible D match to TRBD2 (6 bases). Germline lookup yields CDR1 MNHEY and CDR2 SMNVEV (reference sequence). CDR3 length: 15 amino acids. V was clipped by 1 base and J by 3 bases, with 13 bases between them. CDR3 coding DNA: TGTGCCAGCAGTTTATTTAAGCTCGGGAGCTACGAGCAGTACTTC. Its protein product is CASSLFKLGSYEQYF.